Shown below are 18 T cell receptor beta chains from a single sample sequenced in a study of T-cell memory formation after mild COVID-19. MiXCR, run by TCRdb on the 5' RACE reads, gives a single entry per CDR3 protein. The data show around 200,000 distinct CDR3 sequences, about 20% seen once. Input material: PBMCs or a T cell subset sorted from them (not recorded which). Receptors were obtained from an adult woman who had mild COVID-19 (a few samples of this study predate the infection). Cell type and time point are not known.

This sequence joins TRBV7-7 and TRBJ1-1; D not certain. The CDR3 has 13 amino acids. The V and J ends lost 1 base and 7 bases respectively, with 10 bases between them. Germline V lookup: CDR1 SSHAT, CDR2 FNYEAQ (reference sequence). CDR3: CASSLGPQNEAFF. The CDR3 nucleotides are TGTGCCAGCAGCTTAGGTCCCCAAAATGAAGCTTTCTTT.

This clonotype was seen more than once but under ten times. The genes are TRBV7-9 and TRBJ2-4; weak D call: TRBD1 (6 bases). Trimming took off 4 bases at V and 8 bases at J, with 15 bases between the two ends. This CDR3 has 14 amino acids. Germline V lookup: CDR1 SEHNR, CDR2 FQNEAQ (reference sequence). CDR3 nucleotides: TGTGCCAGCAGCTCCGGCGGACAGTCGGACATTCAGTACTTC. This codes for CASSSGGQSDIQYF.

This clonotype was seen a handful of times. CDR3 sequence: CSARYEQYF. Here the CDR3 DNA reads TGCAGCGCCCGCTACGAGCAGTACTTC. V usage is TRBV29-1 and J usage is TRBJ2-7; D remains unclear. CDR1 and CDR2 (germline): SQVTM, ANQGSEA. The CDR3 runs 9 residues. V lost 7 bases, J lost 3 bases, and 4 bases lay in between.

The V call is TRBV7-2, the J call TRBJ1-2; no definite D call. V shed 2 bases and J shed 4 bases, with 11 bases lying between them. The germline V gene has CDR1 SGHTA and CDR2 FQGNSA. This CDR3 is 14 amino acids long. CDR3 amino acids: CASSLPGWAYGYTF. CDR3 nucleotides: TGTGCCAGCAGCTTACCGGGCTGGGCCTATGGCTACACCTTC.

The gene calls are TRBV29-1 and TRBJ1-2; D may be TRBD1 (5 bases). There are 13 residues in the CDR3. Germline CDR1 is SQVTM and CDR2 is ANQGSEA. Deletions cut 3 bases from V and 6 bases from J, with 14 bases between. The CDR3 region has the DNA TGCAGCGTTGAGTCATTTCGCAGGGATGGCTACACCTTC. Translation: CSVESFRRDGYTF.

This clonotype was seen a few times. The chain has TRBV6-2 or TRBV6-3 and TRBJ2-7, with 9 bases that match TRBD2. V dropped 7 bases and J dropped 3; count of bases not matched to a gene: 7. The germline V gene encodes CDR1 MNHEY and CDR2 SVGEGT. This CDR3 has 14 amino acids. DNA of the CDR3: TGTGCCAGCAAAGGAATTAGCGGGAGCTACGAGCAGTACTTC. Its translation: CASKGISGSYEQYF.

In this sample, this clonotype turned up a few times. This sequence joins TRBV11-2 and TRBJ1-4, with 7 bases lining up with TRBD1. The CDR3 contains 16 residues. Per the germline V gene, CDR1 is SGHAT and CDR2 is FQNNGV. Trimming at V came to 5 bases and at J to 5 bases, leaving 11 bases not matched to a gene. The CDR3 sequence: CASSQGYKGANEKLFF. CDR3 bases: TGTGCCAGCAGCCAGGGGTACAAGGGGGCGAATGAAAAACTGTTTTTT.

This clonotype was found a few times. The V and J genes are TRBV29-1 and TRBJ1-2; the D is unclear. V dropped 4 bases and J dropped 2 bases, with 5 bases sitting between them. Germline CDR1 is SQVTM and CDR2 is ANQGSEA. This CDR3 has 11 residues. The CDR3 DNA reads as TGCAGCGTTGTTATCAACTATGGCTACACCTTC. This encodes CSVVINYGYTF.

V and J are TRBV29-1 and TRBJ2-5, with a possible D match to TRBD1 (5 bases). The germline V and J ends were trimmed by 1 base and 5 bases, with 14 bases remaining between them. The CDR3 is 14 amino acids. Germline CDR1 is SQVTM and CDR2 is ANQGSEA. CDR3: CSVEVPLKGETQYF. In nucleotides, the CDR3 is TGCAGCGTTGAAGTTCCATTAAAGGGGGAGACCCAGTACTTC.

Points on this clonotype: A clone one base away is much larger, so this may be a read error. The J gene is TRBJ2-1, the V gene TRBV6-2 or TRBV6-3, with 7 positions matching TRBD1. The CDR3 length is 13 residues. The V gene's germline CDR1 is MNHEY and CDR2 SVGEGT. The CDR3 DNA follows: TGTGACAGCACCGGGACAGCCGACAATGAGCAGTTCTTC. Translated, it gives CDSTGTADNEQFF.

The CDR3 DNA reads TGTGCCAGCAGTTTGGGGGCCCGGGTATACAATGAGCAGTTCTTC. Translating it yields CASSLGARVYNEQFF. This chain joins TRBV27 and TRBJ2-1; tentative D call: TRBD1 (6 bases). Trimming left V 3 bases short and J 4 bases short, with 13 bases between. The CDR3 has 15 residues. CDR1 and CDR2 (germline): MNHEY, SMNVEV (reference sequence).

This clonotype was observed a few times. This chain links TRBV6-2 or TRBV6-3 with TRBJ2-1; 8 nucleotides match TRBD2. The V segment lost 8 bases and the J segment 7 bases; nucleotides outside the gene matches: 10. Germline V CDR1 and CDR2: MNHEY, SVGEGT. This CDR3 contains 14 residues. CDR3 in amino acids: CASRERELQNEQFF. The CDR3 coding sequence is TGTGCCAGCCGGGAGCGGGAGTTACAAAATGAGCAGTTCTTC.

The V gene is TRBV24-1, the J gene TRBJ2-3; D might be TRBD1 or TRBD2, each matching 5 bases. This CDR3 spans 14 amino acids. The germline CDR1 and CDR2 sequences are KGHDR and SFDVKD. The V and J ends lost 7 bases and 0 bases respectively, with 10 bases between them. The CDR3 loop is CATRGRPSTDTQYF. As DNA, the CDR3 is TGTGCCACCAGGGGACGCCCTAGCACAGATACGCAGTATTTT.

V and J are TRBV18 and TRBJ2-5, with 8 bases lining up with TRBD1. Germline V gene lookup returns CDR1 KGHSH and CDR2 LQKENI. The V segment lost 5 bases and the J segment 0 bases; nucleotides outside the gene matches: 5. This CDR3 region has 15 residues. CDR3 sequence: CASSMGQEYQETQYF. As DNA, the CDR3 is TGTGCCAGCTCAATGGGACAGGAGTACCAAGAGACCCAGTACTTC.

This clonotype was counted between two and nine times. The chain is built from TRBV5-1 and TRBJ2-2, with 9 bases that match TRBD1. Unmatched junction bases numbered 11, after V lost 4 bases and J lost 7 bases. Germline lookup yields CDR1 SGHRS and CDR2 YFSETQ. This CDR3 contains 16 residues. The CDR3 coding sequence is TGCGCCAGCAGCCCACCGGGACAGGGATTAGGCGGGGAGCTGTTTTTT. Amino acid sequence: CASSPPGQGLGGELFF.

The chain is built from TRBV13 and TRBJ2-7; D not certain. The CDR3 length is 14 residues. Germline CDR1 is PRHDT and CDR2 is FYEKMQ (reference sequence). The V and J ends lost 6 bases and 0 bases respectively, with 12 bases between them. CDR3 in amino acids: CASRQLGFSYEQYF. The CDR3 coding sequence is TGTGCCAGCAGACAACTGGGGTTCTCCTACGAGCAGTACTTC.

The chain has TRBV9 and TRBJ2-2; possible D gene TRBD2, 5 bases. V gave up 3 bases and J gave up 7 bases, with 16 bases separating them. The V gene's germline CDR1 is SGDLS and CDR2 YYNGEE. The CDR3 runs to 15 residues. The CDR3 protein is CASSGATSPGGELFF. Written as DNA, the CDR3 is TGTGCCAGCAGCGGGGCTACTAGTCCGGGCGGGGAGCTGTTTTTT.

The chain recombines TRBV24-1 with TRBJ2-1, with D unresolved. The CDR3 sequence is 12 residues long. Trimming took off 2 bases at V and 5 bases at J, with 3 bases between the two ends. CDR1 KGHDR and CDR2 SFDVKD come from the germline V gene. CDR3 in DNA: TGTGCCACCAGTGATTCTGACAATGAGCAGTTCTTC. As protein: CATSDSDNEQFF.